Listed below are T cell receptor beta chains from one sample, sequenced in a study of breast tumors, draining lymph nodes, adjacent tissues. MiXCR, run by TCRdb on the multiplex PCR reads, gives a single entry per CDR3 protein. Of around 250,000 distinct CDR3 sequences listed, under 35% are singletons. Sequencing was performed on axillary lymph node tissue. The source is a female donor with breast cancer. Some clones in this sample may be carry-over from other donors' samples. Each CDR3 is given with its conserved first and last residue. Each record gives: CDR3 length, D gene, J gene, clone size, V gene, CDR3 DNA, CDR3 protein. The D gene is left open where the match is weak. For some rows the clone size is stated as once, few or many, or as a class when expanded; others skip it.

len: 16
d_gene: .
j_gene: TRBJ2-5
abundance: many
v_gene: TRBV5-6
CDR3nt: TGTGCCAGCAGCTTGGTGGGGGATCCCCCAAAAGAGACCCAGTACTTC
CDR3aa: CASSLVGDPPKETQYF

len: 15
d_gene: TRBD2
j_gene: TRBJ2-1
abundance: .
v_gene: TRBV19
CDR3nt: TGTGCCAGTAGGACTAGCGGGGGGGCCCCGATTGAGCAGTTCTTC
CDR3aa: CASRTSGGAPIEQFF

len: 14
d_gene: .
j_gene: TRBJ1-1
abundance: few
v_gene: TRBV19
CDR3nt: TGTGCCAGTAGTAGAGGAGGGGAAAACACTGAAGCTTTCTTT
CDR3aa: CASSRGGENTEAFF

len: 16
d_gene: TRBD2
j_gene: TRBJ2-1
abundance: few
v_gene: TRBV11-2
CDR3nt: TGTGCCAGCAGCTTAGATTCTAGCGGGGGGGCCTTTGAGCAGTTCTTC
CDR3aa: CASSLDSSGGAFEQFF

len: 15
d_gene: TRBD1
j_gene: TRBJ2-3
abundance: .
v_gene: TRBV7-8
CDR3nt: TGTGCCAGCAGGGGCCGGGACAGGGTAGCAGATACGCAGTATTTT
CDR3aa: CASRGRDRVADTQYF

len: 15
d_gene: TRBD2
j_gene: TRBJ2-1
abundance: .
v_gene: TRBV2
CDR3nt: TGTGCCAGCAGGATGACTAGCGGGTTGTACAATGAGCAGTTCTTC
CDR3aa: CASRMTSGLYNEQFF

len: 14
d_gene: TRBD1
j_gene: TRBJ1-4
abundance: many
v_gene: TRBV20-1
CDR3nt: TGCAGTGCTAGAGAACAGGGGGGTGTTGAAAAACTGTTTTTT
CDR3aa: CSAREQGGVEKLFF

len: 14
d_gene: .
j_gene: TRBJ2-5
abundance: many
v_gene: TRBV2
CDR3nt: TGTGCCAGCAGCTCGACAGGCCCCCGAGAGACCCAGTACTTC
CDR3aa: CASSSTGPRETQYF

len: 12
d_gene: .
j_gene: TRBJ2-3
abundance: many
v_gene: TRBV12-3/TRBV12-4
CDR3nt: TGTGCCAGCAGTCAATTCACAGATACGCAGTATTTT
CDR3aa: CASSQFTDTQYF

len: 16
d_gene: TRBD2
j_gene: TRBJ2-1
abundance: .
v_gene: TRBV9
CDR3nt: TGTGCCAGCGGCGTATCCGGGACTAGCAACTACAATGAGCAGTTCTTC
CDR3aa: CASGVSGTSNYNEQFF

len: 15
d_gene: TRBD1
j_gene: TRBJ2-6
abundance: many
v_gene: TRBV14
CDR3nt: TGTGCCAGCAGGTCGACAGGGTTAGGGGCCAACGTCCTGACTTTC
CDR3aa: CASRSTGLGANVLTF

len: 11
d_gene: .
j_gene: TRBJ2-7
abundance: .
v_gene: TRBV5-1
CDR3nt: TGCGCCAGCAGGTCGGGAGTCGAGCAGTACTTC
CDR3aa: CASRSGVEQYF

len: 14
d_gene: .
j_gene: TRBJ1-5
abundance: .
v_gene: TRBV27
CDR3nt: TGTGCCAGCAGCCTTGGGCCTGGCAATCAGCCCCAGCATTTT
CDR3aa: CASSLGPGNQPQHF

len: 15
d_gene: TRBD2
j_gene: TRBJ2-2
abundance: .
v_gene: TRBV25-1
CDR3nt: TGTGCGGCGTCTGGACTAGCGGAAACGACCGGGGAGCTGTTTTTT
CDR3aa: CAASGLAETTGELFF

len: 14
d_gene: .
j_gene: TRBJ1-2
abundance: .
v_gene: TRBV5-6
CDR3nt: TGTGCCAGCAGCTGGGGCAGGGGCGCCTATGGCTACACCTTC
CDR3aa: CASSWGRGAYGYTF

len: 15
d_gene: .
j_gene: TRBJ2-2
abundance: many
v_gene: TRBV5-1
CDR3nt: TGCGCCAGCAGCCCCGGGACAAGGAACACCGGGGAGCTGTTTTTT
CDR3aa: CASSPGTRNTGELFF

len: 16
d_gene: .
j_gene: TRBJ1-3
abundance: many
v_gene: TRBV7-9
CDR3nt: TGTGCCAGCAGCTTAGACGGACTGATCTCTGGAAACACCATATATTTT
CDR3aa: CASSLDGLISGNTIYF

len: 18
d_gene: TRBD2
j_gene: TRBJ2-3
abundance: many
v_gene: TRBV2
CDR3nt: TGTGCCAGCAGTGCATCAGGACTAGCGGGAGGCCCCACAGGGGCGCAGTATTTT
CDR3aa: CASSASGLAGGPTGAQYF

len: 14
d_gene: TRBD2
j_gene: TRBJ2-7
abundance: .
v_gene: TRBV15
CDR3nt: TGTGCACGGAGCGCTAGCGGGGCCCCCTACGAGCAGTACTTC
CDR3aa: CARSASGAPYEQYF

len: 14
d_gene: TRBD2
j_gene: TRBJ2-7
abundance: many
v_gene: TRBV20-1
CDR3nt: TGCAGTGCTAGCGCCTCTAGCGGGACCTACGAGCAGTACTTC
CDR3aa: CSASASSGTYEQYF